Below, 13 T cell receptor beta chains from the same sample are listed, as sequenced in a study of glioma-infiltrating T cells after dendritic cell vaccination. The table came from immunoSEQ multiplex PCR; TCRdb's copy has only in-frame clones and leaves some out. The profile shows approximately 50,000 clones, approximately 90% of them singletons. Sample time point: after dendritic cell vaccination, including at tumor progression/relapse. Sample: blood, taken after dendritic cell vaccination. All receptors come from a human donor with glioblastoma.

The chain carries TRBV30 and TRBJ2-3; D possibly corresponds to TRBD1 (5 bases). The V end was cut by 2 bases, the J end by 2 bases, with 11 bases between. CDR1 and CDR2 from the germline V gene are GTSNPN and SVGIG (reference sequence). This CDR3 has 14 residues. The CDR3 sequence is CAWSPRQSTDTQYF. For the CDR3, the DNA is TGTGCCTGGAGTCCCCGACAGTCCACAGATACGCAGTATTTT. Full variable domain (rest looked up from reference TRBV30 and TRBJ2-3): SQTIHQWPATLVQPVGSPLSLECTVEGTSNPNLYWYRQAAGRGLQLLFYSVGIGQISSEVPQNLSASRPQDRQFILSSKKLLLSDSGFYLCAWSPRQSTDTQYFGPGTRLTVL.

The V call is TRBV5-6, the J call TRBJ2-1, with a weak D call TRBD2 (5 bases). Per the germline V gene, CDR1 is SGHDT and CDR2 is YYEEEE. V dropped 4 bases and J dropped 5 bases, with 13 bases sitting between them. This CDR3 is built from 14 residues. CDR3 in amino acids: CASSLRAADNEQFF. CDR3 in DNA: TGTGCCAGCAGCCTGCGGGCGGCAGACAATGAGCAGTTCTTC.

The chain recombines TRBV28 with TRBJ2-2, with 8 bases identical to TRBD1. The CDR3 extends over 17 amino acids. J gave up 0 bases and V 7 bases, and 10 bases lay outside the gene matches. Germline-derived CDR1 and CDR2 are MDHEN and SYDVKM. CDR3 amino acids: CASTTLRTGTNTGELFF. CDR3 nucleotide sequence: TGTGCCAGCACCACCCTTCGGACAGGGACGAACACCGGGGAGCTGTTTTTT.

The J gene is TRBJ1-5, the V gene TRBV28; possible D gene TRBD1, 5 bases. Between the trimmed V and J ends, which lost 5 bases and 0 bases, there was a span of 14 bases. Per germline, CDR1 MDHEN and CDR2 SYDVKM. CDR3 length: 16 residues. The CDR3 here is CASSPGGRDSNQPQHF. Written as DNA, the CDR3 is TGTGCCAGCAGTCCCGGGGGGAGGGATAGCAATCAGCCCCAGCATTTT. The full variable domain, its missing parts supplied by reference TRBV28 and TRBJ1-5, is DVKVTQSSRYLVKRTGEKVFLECVQDMDHENMFWYRQDPGLGLRLIYFSYDVKMKEKGDIPEGYSVSREKKERFSLILESASTNQTSMYLCASSPGGRDSNQPQHFGDGTRLSIL.

The V call is TRBV19, the J call TRBJ2-7, with a tentative D call TRBD1 (6 bases). Germline lookup yields CDR1 LNHDA and CDR2 SQIVND (reference sequence). This CDR3 contains 14 residues. Deletions cut 3 bases from V and 2 bases from J, with 11 bases between. The CDR3 region is CASSMTGLTYEQYF. The CDR3 coding sequence is TGTGCCAGTAGTATGACAGGTCTCACCTACGAGCAGTACTTC.

On this clone itself: Compared with germline, one end of the junction differs, possibly owing to a read error. J is TRBJ2-7 and V is TRBV7-6; D unresolved. This CDR3 spans 11 amino acids. Germline V lookup: CDR1 SGHVS, CDR2 FNYEAQ. The CDR3 DNA follows: TGTGCCAGCAGCTTAGGCACCCTCTGGAGCTTC. It translates to CASSLGTLWSF.

The rearrangement links TRBV5-5 to TRBJ2-5, with D unclear. The CDR3 runs 12 residues. Trimming removed 1 base at V and 4 bases at J, with 5 bases between. Germline-derived CDR1 and CDR2 are SGHKS and YYEKEE (reference sequence). In DNA, the CDR3 is TGTGCCAGCAGCTTGTACTCAGAGACCCAGTACTTC. Its translation: CASSLYSETQYF.

The V call is TRBV13, the J call TRBJ2-2; TRBD1 agrees at 8 bases. The CDR3 totals 15 residues. The V gene end was trimmed by 4 bases and the J gene end by 6 bases; junction bases not matched to a gene: 7. Germline lookup yields CDR1 PRHDT and CDR2 FYEKMQ (reference sequence). This CDR3 reads CASSSGGEGSGELFF. CDR3 DNA sequence: TGTGCCAGCAGCTCAGGGGGCGAGGGTTCCGGGGAGCTGTTTTTT.

J is TRBJ2-3 and V is TRBV7-2; possible D gene TRBD2, 6 bases. Trimming left V 4 bases short and J 5 bases short, with 13 bases between. CDR1 SGHTA and CDR2 FQGNSA come from the germline V gene. This CDR3 has 14 amino acids. The CDR3 spells CASSSTRSGDTQYF. The CDR3, as DNA: TGTGCCAGCAGCTCAACTCGTAGCGGAGATACGCAGTATTTT.

The rearrangement links TRBV5-4 to TRBJ1-1, with 7 bases matching TRBD1. The CDR3 sequence is 14 residues long. The J segment lost 8 bases and the V segment lost 4 bases, leaving 11 bases of the junction unmatched. CDR1 is SGHNT and CDR2 is YYREEE in the germline V gene (reference sequence). For the CDR3, the DNA is TGTGCCAGCAGCCCGTCCCGGGACAGTTTCGAAGCTTTCTTT. Amino acids: CASSPSRDSFEAFF.

V gene TRBV29-1 combines with J gene TRBJ2-7, with 13 bases identical to TRBD2. CDR1 and CDR2 from the germline V gene are SQVTM and ANQGSEA. This CDR3 has 16 amino acids. V trimming: 2 bases; J trimming: 2 bases; junction bases outside the gene matches: 6. The CDR3 here is CSVESPGLAGAYEQYF. CDR3 in DNA: TGCAGCGTTGAATCGCCCGGACTAGCGGGGGCCTACGAGCAGTACTTC.

This clone was observed once. The chain uses TRBV5-4 and TRBJ2-5; D not certain. With 2 bases removed from V and 2 bases from J, the gap between germline ends came to 4 bases. CDR1 and CDR2 (germline): SGHNT, YYREEE (reference sequence). The CDR3 covers 12 residues. Here the CDR3 DNA reads TGTGCCAGCAGCTTTCTTCAAGAGACCCAGTACTTC. This sequence encodes CASSFLQETQYF. Full variable domain (remainder filled in from reference TRBV5-4 and TRBJ2-5): ETGVTQSPTHLIKTRGQQVTLRCSSQSGHNTVSWYQQALGQGPQFIFQYYREEENGRGNFPPRFSGLQFPNYSSELNVNALELDDSALYLCASSFLQETQYFGPGTRLLVL.

The gene calls are TRBV10-3 and TRBJ2-7; the match to TRBD1 covers 9 bases. Germline loops: CDR1 ENHRY, CDR2 SYGVKD. With V trimmed by 2 bases and J by 0 bases, 2 bases remained unmatched. The CDR3 contains 15 residues. The CDR3 DNA sequence: TGTGCCATCAGTGAGCCGGGACAGGGCTCCTACGAGCAGTACTTC. Its protein product is CAISEPGQGSYEQYF.